The clone carrying this TCR beta chain was seen a handful of times. Its target is not known. One entry per CDR3 protein results from TCRdb running MiXCR on the reads. The sample lists approximately 770,000 distinct CDR3 sequences; just under 30% were seen once. This CDR3 region has 15 residues. Germline V gene data show CDR1 as SGHVS and CDR2 as FNYEAQ. V shed 1 base, J shed 9 bases, and the junction held 11 bases outside the gene matches. The data were taken from a study of T cell repertoires in cytomegalovirus infection. Study outcomes and limitations: Ex vivo, HLA-C-restricted CMV-specific TCR beta clonotypes prevailed over the rest of the response. There were carriers of CMV plus the relevant HLA, and cumulative public TCR beta family frequency identified them.

The clonotype originates from a human donor in good health (CMV status not recorded). Some clones in this sample may be carry-over from other donors' samples. Sequenced here: cultured CD8+ T cells from PBMCs, sampled from culture after CMV antigen stimulation. The gene calls are TRBV7-6 and TRBJ2-5; 7 nucleotides align to TRBD2. CDR3 coding DNA: TGTGCCAGCAGCTTAGGATATACCGGGGAGGGGTCCCAGTACTTC. Translated, it gives CASSLGYTGEGSQYF.